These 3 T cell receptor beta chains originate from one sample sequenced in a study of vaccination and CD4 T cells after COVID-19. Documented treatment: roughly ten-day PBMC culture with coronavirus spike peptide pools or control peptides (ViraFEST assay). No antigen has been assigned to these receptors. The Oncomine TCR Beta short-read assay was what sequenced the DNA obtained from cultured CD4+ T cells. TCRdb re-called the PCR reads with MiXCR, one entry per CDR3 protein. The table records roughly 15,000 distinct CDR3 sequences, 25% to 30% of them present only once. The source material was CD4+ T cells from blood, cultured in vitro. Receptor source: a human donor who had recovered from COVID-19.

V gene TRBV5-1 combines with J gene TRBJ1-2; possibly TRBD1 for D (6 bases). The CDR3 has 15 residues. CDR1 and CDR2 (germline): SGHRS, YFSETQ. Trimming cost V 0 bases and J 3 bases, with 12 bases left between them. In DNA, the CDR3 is TGCGCCAGCAGCTTGGTCGCAGGGGTCGACTATGGCTACACCTTC. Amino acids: CASSLVAGVDYGYTF.

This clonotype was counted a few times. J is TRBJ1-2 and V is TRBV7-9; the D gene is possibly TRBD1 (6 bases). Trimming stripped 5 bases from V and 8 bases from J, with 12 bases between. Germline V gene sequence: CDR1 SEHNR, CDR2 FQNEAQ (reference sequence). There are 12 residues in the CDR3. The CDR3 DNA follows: TGTGCCAGCAGCCATACAGGGTACGGCTACACCTTC. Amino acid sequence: CASSHTGYGYTF. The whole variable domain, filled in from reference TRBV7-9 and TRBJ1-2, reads DTGVSQNPRHKITKRGQNVTFRCDPISEHNRLYWYRQTLGQGPEFLTYFQNEAQLEKSRLLSDRFSAERPKGSFSTLEIQRTEQGDSAMYLCASSHTGYGYTFGSGTRLTVV.

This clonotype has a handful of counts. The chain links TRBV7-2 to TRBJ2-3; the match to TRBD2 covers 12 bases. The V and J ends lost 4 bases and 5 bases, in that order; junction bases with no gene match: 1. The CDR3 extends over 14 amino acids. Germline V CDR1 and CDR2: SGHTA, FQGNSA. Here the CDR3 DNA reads TGTGCCAGCAGCTCGGGACTAGCGGGAGATACGCAGTATTTT. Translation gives CASSSGLAGDTQYF.